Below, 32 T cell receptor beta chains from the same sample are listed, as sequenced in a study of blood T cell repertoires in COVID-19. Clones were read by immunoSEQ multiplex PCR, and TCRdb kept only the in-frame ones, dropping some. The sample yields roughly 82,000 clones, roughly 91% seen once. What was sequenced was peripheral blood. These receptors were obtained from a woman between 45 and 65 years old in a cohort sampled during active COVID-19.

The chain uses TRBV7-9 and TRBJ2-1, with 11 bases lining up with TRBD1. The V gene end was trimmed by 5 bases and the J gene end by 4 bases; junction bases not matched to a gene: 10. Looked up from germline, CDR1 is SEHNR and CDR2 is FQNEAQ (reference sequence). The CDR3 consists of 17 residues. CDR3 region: CASSPASDRGRYNEQFF. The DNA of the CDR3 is TGTGCCAGCAGCCCAGCCTCGGACAGGGGGCGTTACAATGAGCAGTTCTTC.

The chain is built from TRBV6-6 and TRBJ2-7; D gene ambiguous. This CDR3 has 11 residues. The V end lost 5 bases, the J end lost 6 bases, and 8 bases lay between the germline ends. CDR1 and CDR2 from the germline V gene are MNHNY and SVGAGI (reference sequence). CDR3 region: CASSARLEQYF. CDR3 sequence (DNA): TGTGCCAGCAGTGCGCGGCTCGAGCAGTACTTC.

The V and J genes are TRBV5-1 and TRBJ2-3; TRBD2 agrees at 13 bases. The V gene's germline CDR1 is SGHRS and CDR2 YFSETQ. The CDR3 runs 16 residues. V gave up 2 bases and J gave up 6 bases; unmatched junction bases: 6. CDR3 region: CASSFSRTSGSDTQYF. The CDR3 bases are TGCGCCAGCAGCTTTTCCCGGACTAGCGGGAGTGATACGCAGTATTTT.

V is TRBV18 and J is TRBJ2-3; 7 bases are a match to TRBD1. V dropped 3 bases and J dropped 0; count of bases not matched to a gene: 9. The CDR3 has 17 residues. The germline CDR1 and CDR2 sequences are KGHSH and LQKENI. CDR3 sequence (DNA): TGTGCCAGCTCACCTCAAAGACAGGGCTCTAGCACAGATACGCAGTATTTT. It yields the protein CASSPQRQGSSTDTQYF. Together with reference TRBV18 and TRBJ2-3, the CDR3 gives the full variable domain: NAGVMQNPRHLVRRRGQEARLRCSPMKGHSHVYWYRQLPEEGLKFMVYLQKENIIDESGMPKERFSAEFPKEGPSILRIQQVVRGDSAAYFCASSPQRQGSSTDTQYFGPGTRLTVL.

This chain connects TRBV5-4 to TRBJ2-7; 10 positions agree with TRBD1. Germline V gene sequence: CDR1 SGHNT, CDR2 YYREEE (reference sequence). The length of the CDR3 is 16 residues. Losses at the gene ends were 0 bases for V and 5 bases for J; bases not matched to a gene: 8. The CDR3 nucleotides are TGTGCCAGCAGCTTGGGCGGGGGACAGGGGTCCCACGAGCAGTACTTC. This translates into CASSLGGGQGSHEQYF.

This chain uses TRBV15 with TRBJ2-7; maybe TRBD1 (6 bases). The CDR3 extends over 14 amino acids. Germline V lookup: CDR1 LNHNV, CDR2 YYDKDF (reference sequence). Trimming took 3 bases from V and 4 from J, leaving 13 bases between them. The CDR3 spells CATSSTVQGYEQYF. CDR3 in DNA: TGTGCCACCAGCAGCACGGTCCAGGGGTACGAGCAGTACTTC.

The CDR3 here is CASSPSNANEQFF. As DNA, the CDR3 is TGTGCCAGCAGTCCCTCCAACGCGAATGAGCAGTTCTTC. The rearrangement joins TRBV28 to TRBJ2-1; no reliable D call. The CDR3 loop spans 13 amino acids. CDR1 is MDHEN and CDR2 is SYDVKM in the germline V gene. V was clipped by 5 bases and J by 7 bases, with 12 bases between them. Drawing the rest from reference TRBV28 and TRBJ2-1, the complete variable domain is DVKVTQSSRYLVKRTGEKVFLECVQDMDHENMFWYRQDPGLGLRLIYFSYDVKMKEKGDIPEGYSVSREKKERFSLILESASTNQTSMYLCASSPSNANEQFFGPGTRLTVL.

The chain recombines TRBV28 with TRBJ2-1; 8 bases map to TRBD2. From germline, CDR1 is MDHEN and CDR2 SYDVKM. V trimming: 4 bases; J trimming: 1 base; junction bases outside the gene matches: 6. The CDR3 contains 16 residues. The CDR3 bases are TGTGCCAGCAGTTCGACTAGCGCGGGGTCCTACAATGAGCAGTTCTTC. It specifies CASSSTSAGSYNEQFF.

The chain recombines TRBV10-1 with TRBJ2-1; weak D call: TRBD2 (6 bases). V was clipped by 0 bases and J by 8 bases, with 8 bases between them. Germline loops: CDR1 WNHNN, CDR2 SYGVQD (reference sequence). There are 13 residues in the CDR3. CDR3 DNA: TGCGCCAGCAGTGAGTCTGGGGACTATGAGCAGTTCTTC. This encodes CASSESGDYEQFF.

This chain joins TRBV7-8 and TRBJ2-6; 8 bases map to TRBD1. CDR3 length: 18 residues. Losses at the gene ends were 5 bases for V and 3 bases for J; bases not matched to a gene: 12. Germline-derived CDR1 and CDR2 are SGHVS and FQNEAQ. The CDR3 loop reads CASSPWLLTGDGANVLTF. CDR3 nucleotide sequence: TGTGCCAGCAGCCCCTGGCTCCTGACAGGGGATGGGGCCAACGTCCTGACTTTC.

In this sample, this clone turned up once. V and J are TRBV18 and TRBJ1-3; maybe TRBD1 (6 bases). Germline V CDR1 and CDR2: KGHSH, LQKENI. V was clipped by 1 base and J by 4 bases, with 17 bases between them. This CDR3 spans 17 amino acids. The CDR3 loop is CASSPRTVQLGGNTIYF. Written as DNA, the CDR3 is TGTGCCAGCTCACCACGGACAGTCCAATTGGGCGGAAACACCATATATTTT.

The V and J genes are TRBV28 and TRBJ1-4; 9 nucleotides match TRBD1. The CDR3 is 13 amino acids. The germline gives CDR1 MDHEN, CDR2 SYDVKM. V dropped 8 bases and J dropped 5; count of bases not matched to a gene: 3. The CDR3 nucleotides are TGTGCCAGCCACAGGGGGCGGAATGAAAAACTGTTTTTT. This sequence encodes CASHRGRNEKLFF.

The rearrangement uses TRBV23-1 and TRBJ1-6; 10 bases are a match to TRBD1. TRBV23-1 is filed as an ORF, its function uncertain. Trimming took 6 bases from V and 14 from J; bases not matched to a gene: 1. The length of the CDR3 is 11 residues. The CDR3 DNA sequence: TGCGCCAGCAGCGGACAGGGGGCCCTCCACTTT. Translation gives CASSGQGALHF.

CDR3 nucleotides: TGCGCCAGCAGCTTGGCCGACACAGGCTCTGAAGCTTTCTTT. Protein: CASSLADTGSEAFF. V usage is TRBV5-1 and J usage is TRBJ1-1; D may be TRBD1 (5 bases). The germline V and J ends were trimmed by 0 bases and 6 bases, with 12 bases remaining between them. Per germline, CDR1 SGHRS and CDR2 YFSETQ. The CDR3 runs 14 residues.

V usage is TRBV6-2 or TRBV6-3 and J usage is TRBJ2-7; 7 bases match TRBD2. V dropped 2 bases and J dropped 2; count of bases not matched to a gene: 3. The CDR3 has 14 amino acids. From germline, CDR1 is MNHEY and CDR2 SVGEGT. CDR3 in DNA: TGTGCCAGCAGTTACCAGCGGGATCCCTACGAGCAGTACTTC. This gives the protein CASSYQRDPYEQYF.

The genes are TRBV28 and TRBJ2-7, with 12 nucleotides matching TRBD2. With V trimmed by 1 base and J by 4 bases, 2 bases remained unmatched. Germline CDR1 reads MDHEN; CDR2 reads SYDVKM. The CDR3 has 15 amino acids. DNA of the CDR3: TGTGCCAGCAGTTTATCCGGGACTAGCGGGTACGAGCAGTACTTC. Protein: CASSLSGTSGYEQYF.

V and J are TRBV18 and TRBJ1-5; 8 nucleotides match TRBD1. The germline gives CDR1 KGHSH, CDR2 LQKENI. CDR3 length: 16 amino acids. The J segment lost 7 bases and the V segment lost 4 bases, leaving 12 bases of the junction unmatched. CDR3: CASSQTLDREKQPQHF. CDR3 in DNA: TGTGCCAGCTCACAGACCCTGGACAGGGAAAAACAGCCCCAGCATTTT.

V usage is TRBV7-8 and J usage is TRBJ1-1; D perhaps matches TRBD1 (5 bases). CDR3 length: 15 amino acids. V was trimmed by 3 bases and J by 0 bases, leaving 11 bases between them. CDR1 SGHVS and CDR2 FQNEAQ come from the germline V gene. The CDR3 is CASSLQGLMNTEAFF. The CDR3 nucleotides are TGTGCCAGCAGCTTGCAGGGTCTTATGAACACTGAAGCTTTCTTT. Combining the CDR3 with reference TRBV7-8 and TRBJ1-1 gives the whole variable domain GAGVSQSPRYKVAKRGQDVALRCDPISGHVSLFWYQQALGQGPEFLTYFQNEAQLDKSGLPSDRFFAERPEGSVSTLKIQRTQQEDSAVYLCASSLQGLMNTEAFFGQGTRLTVV.

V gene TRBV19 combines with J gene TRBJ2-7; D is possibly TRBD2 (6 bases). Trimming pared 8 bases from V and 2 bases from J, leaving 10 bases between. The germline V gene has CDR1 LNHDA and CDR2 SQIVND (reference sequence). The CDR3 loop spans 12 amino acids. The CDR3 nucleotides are TGTGCCAGTGCTCGGGAGCCCTACGAGCAGTACTTC. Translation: CASAREPYEQYF. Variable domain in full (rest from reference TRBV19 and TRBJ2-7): DGGITQSPKYLFRKEGQNVTLSCEQNLNHDAMYWYRQDPGQGLRLIYYSQIVNDFQKGDIAEGYSVSREKKESFPLTVTSAQKNPTAFYLCASAREPYEQYFGPGTRLTVT.

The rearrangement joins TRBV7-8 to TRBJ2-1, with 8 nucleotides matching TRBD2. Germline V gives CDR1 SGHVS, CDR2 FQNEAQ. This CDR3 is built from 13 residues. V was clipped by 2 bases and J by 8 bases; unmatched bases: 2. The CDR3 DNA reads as TGTGCCAGCAGCTTATGGCGGGGGGATGAGCAGTTCTTC. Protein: CASSLWRGDEQFF.

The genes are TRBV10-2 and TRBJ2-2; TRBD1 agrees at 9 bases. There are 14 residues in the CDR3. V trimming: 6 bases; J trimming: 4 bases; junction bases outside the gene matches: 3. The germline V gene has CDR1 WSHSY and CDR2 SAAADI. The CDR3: CASRDRGSTGELFF. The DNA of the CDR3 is TGCGCCAGCAGGGACAGGGGAAGCACCGGGGAGCTGTTTTTT.

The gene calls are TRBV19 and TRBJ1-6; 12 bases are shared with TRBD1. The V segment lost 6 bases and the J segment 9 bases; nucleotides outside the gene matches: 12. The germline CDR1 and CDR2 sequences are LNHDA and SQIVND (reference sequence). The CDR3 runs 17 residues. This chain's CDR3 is CASSDLGTGGASSPLHF. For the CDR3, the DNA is TGTGCCAGTAGCGATCTGGGGACAGGGGGCGCATCTTCACCCCTCCACTTT.

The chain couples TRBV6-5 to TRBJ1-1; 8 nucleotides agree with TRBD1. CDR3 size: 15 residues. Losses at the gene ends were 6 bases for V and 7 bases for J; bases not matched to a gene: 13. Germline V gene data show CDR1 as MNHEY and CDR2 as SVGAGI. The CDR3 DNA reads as TGTGCCAGCAGGGGACAGGCTAAGATTCTGGGTGAAGCTTTCTTT. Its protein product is CASRGQAKILGEAFF.

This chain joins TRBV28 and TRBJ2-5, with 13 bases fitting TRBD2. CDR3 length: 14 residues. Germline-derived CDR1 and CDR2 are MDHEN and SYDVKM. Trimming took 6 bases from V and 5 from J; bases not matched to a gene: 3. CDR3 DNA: TGTGCCAGCAGGGGGACTAGCGGGACGGAGACCCAGTACTTC. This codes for CASRGTSGTETQYF.

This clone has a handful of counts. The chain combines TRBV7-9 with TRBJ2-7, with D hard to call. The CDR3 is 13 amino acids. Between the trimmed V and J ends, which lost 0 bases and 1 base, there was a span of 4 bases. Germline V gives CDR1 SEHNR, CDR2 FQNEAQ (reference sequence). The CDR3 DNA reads TGTGCCAGCAGCTTAGCGCAGTCCTACGAGCAGTACTTC. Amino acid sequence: CASSLAQSYEQYF.

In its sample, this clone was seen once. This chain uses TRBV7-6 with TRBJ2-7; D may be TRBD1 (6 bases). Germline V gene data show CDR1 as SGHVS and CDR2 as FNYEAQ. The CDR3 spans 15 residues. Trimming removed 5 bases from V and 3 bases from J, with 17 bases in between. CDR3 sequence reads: CASSPGGGPFYEQYF. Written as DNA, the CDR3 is TGTGCCAGCAGCCCTGGGGGCGGGCCCTTCTACGAGCAGTACTTC.

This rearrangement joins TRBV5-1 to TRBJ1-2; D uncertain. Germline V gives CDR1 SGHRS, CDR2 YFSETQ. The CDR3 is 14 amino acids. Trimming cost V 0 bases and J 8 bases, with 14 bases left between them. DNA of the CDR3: TGCGCCAGCAGCTTGGATGGACTGATGGAGGGCTACACCTTC. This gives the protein CASSLDGLMEGYTF.

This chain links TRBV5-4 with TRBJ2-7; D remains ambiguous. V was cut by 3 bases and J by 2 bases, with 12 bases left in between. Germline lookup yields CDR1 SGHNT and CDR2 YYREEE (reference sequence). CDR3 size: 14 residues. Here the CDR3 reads CASSSMTRPYEQYF. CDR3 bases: TGTGCCAGCAGCTCCATGACTCGCCCCTACGAGCAGTACTTC. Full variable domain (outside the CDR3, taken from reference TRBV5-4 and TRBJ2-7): ETGVTQSPTHLIKTRGQQVTLRCSSQSGHNTVSWYQQALGQGPQFIFQYYREEENGRGNFPPRFSGLQFPNYSSELNVNALELDDSALYLCASSSMTRPYEQYFGPGTRLTVT.

CDR3 sequence reads: CASSKVQGPQGAEQYF. The DNA for the CDR3 is TGTGCCAGCAGCAAAGTACAGGGCCCCCAAGGGGCCGAGCAGTACTTC. The rearrangement joins TRBV21-1 to TRBJ2-7; TRBD1 is the table's D call and was not checked against the DNA. TRBV21-1 is a recognized pseudogene. The CDR3 runs 16 residues.

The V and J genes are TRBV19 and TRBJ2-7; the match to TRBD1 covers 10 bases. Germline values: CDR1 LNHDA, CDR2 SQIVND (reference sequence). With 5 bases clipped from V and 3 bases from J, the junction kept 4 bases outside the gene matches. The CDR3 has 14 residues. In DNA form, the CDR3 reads TGTGCCAGTAGTCCCGACAGGGGGCTCTACGAGCAGTACTTC. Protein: CASSPDRGLYEQYF.

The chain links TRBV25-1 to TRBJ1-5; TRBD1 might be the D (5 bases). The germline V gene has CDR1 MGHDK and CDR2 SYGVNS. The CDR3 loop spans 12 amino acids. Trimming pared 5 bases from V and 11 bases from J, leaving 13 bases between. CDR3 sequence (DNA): TGTGCCAGCAGTCGGGGCGGGGGAACCCAGCATTTT. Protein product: CASSRGGGTQHF.

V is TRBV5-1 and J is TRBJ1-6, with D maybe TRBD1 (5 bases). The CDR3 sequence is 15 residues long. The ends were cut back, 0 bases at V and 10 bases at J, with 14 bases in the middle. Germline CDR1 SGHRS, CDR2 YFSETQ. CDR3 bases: TGCGCCAGCAGCTTGGATGGGGGGGGGAACTCACCCCTCCACTTT. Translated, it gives CASSLDGGGNSPLHF.